The T cell receptor beta chain described here comes from a study of brain metastases from non-small cell lung cancer. Germline V gene lookup returns CDR1 GTSNPN and CDR2 SVGIG (reference sequence). CDR3 size: 14 residues. V was shortened by 0 bases and J by 2 bases, with 8 bases between the two germline ends. The table came from immunoSEQ multiplex PCR; TCRdb's copy has only in-frame clones and leaves some out. The sample includes roughly 1,400 clones, roughly 79% of them seen just once. The receptor comes from a donor aged 40 or older with non-small cell lung cancer. V gene TRBV30 combines with J gene TRBJ1-5; a possible D gene is TRBD1 (5 bases). Sequenced input: tumor-adjacent normal tissue. The CDR3 sequence: CAWSVQTGNQPQHF. DNA of the CDR3: TGTGCCTGGAGTGTCCAGACAGGCAATCAGCCCCAGCATTTT. The complete variable domain, with remaining parts taken from reference TRBV30 and TRBJ1-5, reads SQTIHQWPATLVQPVGSPLSLECTVEGTSNPNLYWYRQAAGRGLQLLFYSVGIGQISSEVPQNLSASRPQDRQFILSSKKLLLSDSGFYLCAWSVQTGNQPQHFGDGTRLSIL.